Listed below are T cell receptor beta chains from one sample, sequenced in a study of neoadjuvant anti-PD-1 for oral cavity cancer. The method was immunoSEQ multiplex PCR; TCRdb's version includes in-frame clones alone and lacks a portion of them. Of around 14,000 clones listed, approximately 71% are singletons. Material: PBMCs, obtained before nivolumab (anti-PD-1) treatment. The receptors shown here come from a person aged 35-80 years with oral cavity squamous cell carcinoma. Each CDR3 is given with its conserved first and last residue. Each record gives: J gene, D gene, V gene, clone size, CDR3 DNA, CDR3 protein. A D gene is named only where the DNA matches it firmly. Clone sizes are given selectively: once, few, many, or a class where the clone is expanded.

>TRBJ2-7|TRBD2|TRBV27|.
TGTGCCAGCAGTTTATTAGGGCTAGCGGAAAGCTCCTACGAGCAGTACTTC
CASSLLGLAESSYEQYF
>TRBJ1-6|.|TRBV14|.
TGTGCCAGCAGCCAAGATCTTGGGAGATCACCCCTCCACTTT
CASSQDLGRSPLHF
>TRBJ2-7|.|TRBV4-1|few
TGCGCCAGCAGCCAATCGGAAATACTAAAATACGAGCAGTACTTC
CASSQSEILKYEQYF
>TRBJ2-1|.|TRBV7-9|.
TGTGCCAGCAGCTACTACCGGCTATCCAATGAGCAGTTCTTC
CASSYYRLSNEQFF
>TRBJ2-6|TRBD1|TRBV7-9|once
TGTGCCAGCAGAAGAACCAGGGGGCCTGGGGCCAACGTCCTGACTTTC
CASRRTRGPGANVLTF
>TRBJ1-2|.|TRBV2|.
TGTGCCAGCAGTGACTGGACAGCTCTATTCTATGGCTACACCTTC
CASSDWTALFYGYTF
>TRBJ1-5|TRBD1|TRBV7-8|few
TGTGCCAGCAGCTCAGGGAGGGGGCTGGGACAGCCCCAGCATTTT
CASSSGRGLGQPQHF
>TRBJ2-4|TRBD2|TRBV5-4|.
TGTGCCAGCAGCTTTGGGGGGGGACTAGCCAAAAACATTCAGTACTTC
CASSFGGGLAKNIQYF
>TRBJ2-4|.|TRBV7-9|.
TGTGCCAGCAGCTTAGGGACAGCGGACATTCAGTACTTC
CASSLGTADIQYF
>TRBJ2-3|.|TRBV6-4|.
TGTGCCAGCGGGGCGGGGCACACAGATACGCAGTATTTT
CASGAGHTDTQYF
>TRBJ2-3|.|TRBV5-4|.
TGTGCCAGCAGCTTGGTGGAGCGGCCAGATACGCAGTATTTT
CASSLVERPDTQYF
>TRBJ1-6|.|TRBV6-5|few
TGTGCCAGCAGTTCCGTTACCCCGGGGCGGCCACCCCTCCACTTT
CASSSVTPGRPPLHF
>TRBJ2-1|.|TRBV7-7|.
TGTGCTAGCAGCGCGGGATTTGGAGAAAACAATGAGCAGTTCTTC
CASSAGFGENNEQFF
>TRBJ2-2|.|TRBV13|.
TGTGCCAGCAGCACAGGAGGGGGGGAGCTGTTTTTT
CASSTGGGELFF
>TRBJ1-2|TRBD1|TRBV5-1|.
TGCGCCAGCAGCCTCCCCGCAACAGGGGACTATGGCTACACCTTC
CASSLPATGDYGYTF
>TRBJ2-3|TRBD1|TRBV5-1|.
TGCGCCAGCAGCCAGGCGGGACAGGGAAGGGTAGATACGCAGTATTTT
CASSQAGQGRVDTQYF
>TRBJ1-1|.|TRBV30|few
TGTGCCTGGGGCCGGGACGGGAACACTGAAGCTTTCTTT
CAWGRDGNTEAFF
>TRBJ2-1|TRBD1|TRBV15|.
TGTGCCACCAGCAGAGATTTATGGCAGGGGGCCTACAATGAGCAGTTCTTC
CATSRDLWQGAYNEQFF
>TRBJ1-1|TRBD1|TRBV10-3|.
TGTGCCATCAGTTTTATGACAGGGGAGAACACTGAAGCTTTCTTT
CAISFMTGENTEAFF
>TRBJ1-5|.|TRBV6-1|.
TGTGCCAGCAGTGAATTGCCTCGGGGGGTCGGTAGCAATCAGCCCCAGCATTTT
CASSELPRGVGSNQPQHF